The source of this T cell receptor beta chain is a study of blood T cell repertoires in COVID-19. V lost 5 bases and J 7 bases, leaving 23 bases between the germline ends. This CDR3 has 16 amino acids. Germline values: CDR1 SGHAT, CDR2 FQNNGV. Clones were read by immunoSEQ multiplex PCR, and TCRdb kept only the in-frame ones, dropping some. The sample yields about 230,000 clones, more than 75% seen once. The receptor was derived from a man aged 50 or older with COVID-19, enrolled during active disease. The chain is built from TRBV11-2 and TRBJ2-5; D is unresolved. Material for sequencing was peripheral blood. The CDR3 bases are TGTGCCAGCAGCAATCAGCAGGCCTACGTCCCACCGACCCAGTACTTC. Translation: CASSNQQAYVPPTQYF. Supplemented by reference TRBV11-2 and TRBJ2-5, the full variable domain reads EAGVAQSPRYKIIEKRQSVAFWCNPISGHATLYWYQQILGQGPKLLIQFQNNGVVDDSQLPKDRFSAERLKGVDSTLKIQPAKLEDSAVYLCASSNQQAYVPPTQYFGPGTRLLVL.